This TCR beta chain was identified during a study of T cell clusters in autoimmune cytopenias. Whole-study results and caveats: TRB repertoire shifts in secondary cytopenia and chronic lymphocytic leukemia mostly reflected lymphoma, not autoimmunity. Primary autoimmune cytopenia patients appeared to lack physiological T cell clusters present in healthy donors.

One tube held mixed TRB-A and TRB-B primer pools for touch-down PCR. TCRdb re-called the multiplex PCR reads; one entry per CDR3 protein, DNA not given. The repertoire table contains under 9,500 distinct CDR3 sequences. Germline assignment: CDR1 MNHEY and CDR2 SMNVEV (reference sequence). CDR3 length: 14 residues. This clonotype is deemed medium-sized by its frequency. Antigen specificity is unknown. Each sample's input was around 250 ng genomic DNA, 38,000 or so genome equivalents. The sample consisted of peripheral blood. This rearrangement joins TRBV27 to TRBJ1-1; TCRdb's assignment of TRBD1 cannot be checked, as there is no DNA. This TCR came from a human donor with an autoimmune cytopenia or autoimmune hepatitis (not recorded which). CDR3 in amino acids: CASSLRAGGWKAFF.